A selection of T cell receptor beta chains follows, all from one sample in a study of blood T cell repertoires in COVID-19. This table comes from immunoSEQ multiplex PCR, and its TCRdb copy is limited to in-frame clones, with some not included. The sample has some 250,000 clones, more than 75% seen once; the top ten hold less than 8.5%. The sequenced sample was peripheral blood. The receptors were sampled from a woman in her seventies with active or convalescent COVID-19. Both conserved end residues are part of each CDR3. A D gene is named only where the DNA matches it firmly. Some rows mark clone size as missing; the rest say once, few, many or name a class of expanded clone.

TRBJ1-1,TRBV27,NA,NA,TGTGCCAGCAGTTCTATTTCGCCGGGGACTGAAGCTTTCTTT,CASSSISPGTEAFF
TRBJ2-7,TRBV6-2/TRBV6-3,NA,NA,TGTGCCAGCAGTTCCGGGTCCGCGGGGCCGGTATCCTACGAGCAGTACTTC,CASSSGSAGPVSYEQYF
TRBJ1-2,TRBV12-3/TRBV12-4,NA,NA,TGTGCCAGCACCCTCGGGATCGGGAACTACACCTTC,CASTLGIGNYTF
TRBJ1-2,TRBV11-2,NA,NA,TGTGCCAGCAGCGCATATCTGGGCCTCATACGGAGGGGCGTCGGTGGCTACACCTTC,CASSAYLGLIRRGVGGYTF
TRBJ1-5,TRBV19,NA,NA,TGTGCCAGTAGTACACAGGAATTTCAGCCCCAGCATTTT,CASSTQEFQPQHF
TRBJ1-2,TRBV15,NA,NA,TGTGCCACCAGCAGAGAACGGGGAGAGCACTATGGCTACACCTTC,CATSRERGEHYGYTF
TRBJ2-1,TRBV5-1,NA,NA,TGCGCCAGCAGCCTAAGGACAGTGGGTGAGCAGTTCTTC,CASSLRTVGEQFF
TRBJ1-1,TRBV12-5,NA,NA,TGTGCTAGTGGTTCTCTGAACACTGAAGCTTTCTTT,CASGSLNTEAFF
TRBJ2-3,TRBV7-2,NA,TRBD1,TGTGCCAGCAGCCTCGACAGGGTGGTAATGGATACGCAGTATTTT,CASSLDRVVMDTQYF
TRBJ1-1,TRBV7-5,NA,NA,TGTGCCAGAAGCTGGGACAGGGGCGTTCATACTGAAGCTTTCTTT,CARSWDRGVHTEAFF
TRBJ2-1,TRBV11-2,NA,TRBD2,TGTGCCAGCAGCTTAGCGGGGGGGCAAGTTTACAATGAGCAGTTCTTC,CASSLAGGQVYNEQFF
TRBJ2-2,TRBV6-2/TRBV6-3,NA,TRBD2,TGTGCCAGCAGTTACGCCAGGGAGGGCACCGGGGAGCTGTTTTTT,CASSYAREGTGELFF
TRBJ1-6,TRBV5-6,few,NA,TGTGCCAGCAGCTTAGAAGGGAGGCAGATACCCCTCCACTTT,CASSLEGRQIPLHF
TRBJ1-4,TRBV18,NA,NA,TGTGCCAGCTCACCCCGGGGGGCAACTAATGAAAAACTGTTTTTT,CASSPRGATNEKLFF
TRBJ2-1,TRBV27,once,NA,TGTGCCAGCCCTCTACTAACTAGTCCAAGATCCTGCTCCTACAATGAGCAGTTCTTC,CASPLLTSPRSCSYNEQFF
TRBJ1-4,TRBV7-6,NA,NA,TGTGCCAGCAGCTTAGCGCGGGGTATTAATGAAAAACTGTTTTTT,CASSLARGINEKLFF
TRBJ1-1,TRBV11-3,NA,NA,TGTGCCAGCAGCTTAGATCTGGAGACTGAAGCTTTCTTT,CASSLDLETEAFF
TRBJ1-1,TRBV6-5,NA,NA,TGTGCCAGCAGCCAGGGATCTCGAGCTTTCTTT,CASSQGSRAFF
TRBJ2-6,TRBV5-1,NA,NA,TGCGCCAGCAGCTTCTGGGCCGTCTCTGGGGCCAACGTCCTGACTTTC,CASSFWAVSGANVLTF
TRBJ2-1,TRBV7-2,NA,NA,TGTGCCATCCCGGCGACGCCCCTGAGGGTCCATGAGCAGTTCTTC,CAIPATPLRVHEQFF
TRBJ1-1,TRBV5-1,NA,NA,TGCGCCAGCAGCTTACAGGCGAACACTGAAGCTTTCTTT,CASSLQANTEAFF
TRBJ2-5,TRBV19,NA,TRBD2,TGTGCCAGTAGCAAACGGGCGGGGGTCCAAGAGACCCAGTACTTC,CASSKRAGVQETQYF
TRBJ2-7,TRBV6-5,NA,TRBD1,TGTGCCAGCAGTTCACAGGGGGCGGCTGATTACGAGCAGTACTTC,CASSSQGAADYEQYF
TRBJ1-1,TRBV5-1,NA,NA,TGCGCCAGCAGCTTGGAGGAGGCCACTGAAGCTTTCTTT,CASSLEEATEAFF
TRBJ2-1,TRBV3-1/TRBV3-2,NA,NA,TGTGCCAGCAGCCAAGAGACGGACACCCTACCATACAATGAGCAGTTCTTC,CASSQETDTLPYNEQFF
TRBJ1-2,TRBV7-2,few,NA,TGTGCCAGCAGTCTTGACAGTCGGGCTAACTATGGCTACACCTTC,CASSLDSRANYGYTF
TRBJ1-3,TRBV9,NA,NA,TGTGCCAGCAGCTGGCGAGGGGCGGGGAACACCATATATTTT,CASSWRGAGNTIYF
TRBJ2-3,TRBV6-5,NA,TRBD1,TGTGCCAGCAGAGACAGGGGGTTTACAGATACGCAGTATTTT,CASRDRGFTDTQYF
TRBJ1-4,TRBV27,NA,TRBD1,TGTGCCAGCAGGTCGACAGGGGGGGGTGAAAAACTGTTTTTT,CASRSTGGGEKLFF
TRBJ1-1,TRBV7-2,NA,NA,TGTGCCAGCAGCTCAGACAGATCCCGAGCTTTCTTT,CASSSDRSRAFF
TRBJ1-2,TRBV13,NA,TRBD1,TGTGCCAGCAGCTTGGGGACAGGCCTCGAGGGGGGCTACACCTTC,CASSLGTGLEGGYTF
TRBJ2-7,TRBV5-5,few,TRBD1,TGTGCCAGCAGCCGGGACAGATTTGCTTACGAGCAGTACTTC,CASSRDRFAYEQYF
TRBJ1-4,TRBV19,once,NA,TGTGCCAGTAGGGGTTGGAGATCAGGGTCGAAAGAAAAACTGTTTTTT,CASRGWRSGSKEKLFF
TRBJ2-3,TRBV24-1,NA,NA,TGTGCCACCAGTGATCGAGCAAGGGGGACAGATACGCAGTATTTT,CATSDRARGTDTQYF
TRBJ2-7,TRBV12-3/TRBV12-4,NA,NA,TGTGCCAGCAGTTTAGCGCGATCAGGGGAGCAGTACTTC,CASSLARSGEQYF
TRBJ1-3,TRBV18,NA,NA,TGTGCCAGCTCACCCGTCGGGGGTGAGGGAAACACCATATATTTT,CASSPVGGEGNTIYF
TRBJ2-7,TRBV19,NA,TRBD2,TGTGCCAGTAGTATACAAGCGGGGGAATTTTACGAGCAGTACTTC,CASSIQAGEFYEQYF
TRBJ1-2,TRBV4-2,NA,NA,TGTGCCAGCAGCCAAGATATGGCGGGGGGAGGGAACTATGGCTACACCTTC,CASSQDMAGGGNYGYTF
TRBJ1-5,TRBV6-5,NA,TRBD1,TGTGCCAGCAGTCCGACAGGGCGCCCCAATCAGCCCCAGCATTTT,CASSPTGRPNQPQHF
TRBJ1-2,TRBV24-1,NA,NA,TGTGCCACCAGTGGCCCACCAGGACAGAAGTACTACACCTTC,CATSGPPGQKYYTF
TRBJ2-5,TRBV7-9,NA,NA,TGTGCCAGCAGCTTAGCGCCGGGCAGGGGGGAATCCCAGTACTTC,CASSLAPGRGESQYF
TRBJ2-7,TRBV18,few,TRBD1,TGTGCCAGCTCCCAAGGGACAGGGATCAACGAGCAGTACTTC,CASSQGTGINEQYF
TRBJ1-2,TRBV9,NA,TRBD1,TGTGCCAGCACCCTACAGGGGGGGACAGCTCACGGCTACACCTTC,CASTLQGGTAHGYTF
TRBJ2-5,TRBV7-2,NA,NA,TGTGCCAGCAGCTTAGCGCCCCGGGGCGGGGTCCAAGAGACCCAGTACTTC,CASSLAPRGGVQETQYF
TRBJ1-2,TRBV4-3,NA,NA,TGCGCCAGCAGCCAAGAGGAGGGCCTGGATGGCTACACCTTC,CASSQEEGLDGYTF
TRBJ1-4,TRBV10-3,NA,NA,TGTGCCATCGGAGCTAACCGGGATGAAAAACTGTTTTTT,CAIGANRDEKLFF
TRBJ1-2,TRBV7-8,NA,NA,TGTGCCAGCAGCTTTTTGATTGACAGCCCCTATGGCTACACCTTC,CASSFLIDSPYGYTF
TRBJ1-1,TRBV6-6,NA,NA,TGTGCCAGCAGTTACTCAGGGGATAACACTGAAGCTTTCTTT,CASSYSGDNTEAFF
TRBJ1-5,TRBV15,NA,NA,TGTGCCACCAGCGGGGGGGGTGGGAACAATCAGCCCCAGCATTTT,CATSGGGGNNQPQHF
TRBJ2-7,TRBV7-9,NA,TRBD1,TGTGCCGTTGGGGCAGGGGGCAACTACGAGCAGTACTTC,CAVGAGGNYEQYF
TRBJ1-5,TRBV19,NA,TRBD1,TGTGCCAGTAGTGGACAGGGGGCGAGTCAGCCCCAGCATTTT,CASSGQGASQPQHF
TRBJ2-3,TRBV13,NA,NA,TGTGCCAGCAGTACCCTCCGGGACTCTTTCACAGATACGCAGTATTTT,CASSTLRDSFTDTQYF
TRBJ2-2,TRBV4-3,NA,TRBD1,TGCGCCAGCAGCCTCGGACAGGGGGGAACGGGGACCGGGGAGCTGTTTTTT,CASSLGQGGTGTGELFF
TRBJ1-1,TRBV6-5,NA,NA,TGTGCCAGCAGTTACTCCCCCCAGGGGAACACTGAAGCTTTCTTT,CASSYSPQGNTEAFF
TRBJ2-1,TRBV3-1/TRBV3-2,NA,TRBD2,TGTGCCAGCAGCCCGGGACTAGCGGTCTACAATGAGCAGTTCTTC,CASSPGLAVYNEQFF
TRBJ1-4,TRBV5-1,NA,TRBD1,TGCGCCAGCAGCCCGGGACAGCATAATGAAAAACTGTTTTTT,CASSPGQHNEKLFF
TRBJ2-1,TRBV6-5,NA,NA,TGTGCCAGCAGTTACGATAGGGGCTCCTACAATGAGCAGTTCTTC,CASSYDRGSYNEQFF
TRBJ2-3,TRBV7-3,NA,NA,TGTGCCAGCAGCACAACCTCCGTCAGGGGCGATACGCAGTATTTT,CASSTTSVRGDTQYF
TRBJ1-2,TRBV7-9,once,NA,TGTGCCGTATTGGGCAGAGGGAACTATGGCTACACCTTC,CAVLGRGNYGYTF